The 15 T cell receptor beta chains listed next were all sequenced from one sample in a study of OX40 agonist ivuxolimab in advanced cancers. Method: immunoSEQ multiplex PCR; TCRdb's copy keeps in-frame clones and lacks some. This table holds 40,000 to 50,000 clones, about 89% found once. The sample here was CD4+ or CD8+ T cells sorted from blood, taken in a trial of the OX40 agonist ivuxolimab. These receptors came from an adult with an advanced solid tumor such as melanoma, head and neck, liver or kidney cancer.

The chain uses TRBV7-8 and TRBJ2-1; 7 positions match TRBD2. The CDR3 is 17 amino acids. V dropped 3 bases and J dropped 6; count of bases not matched to a gene: 14. The germline V gene encodes CDR1 SGHVS and CDR2 FQNEAQ. CDR3: CASSFPLELASLNEQFF. The CDR3 nucleotides read TGTGCCAGCAGCTTCCCCCTTGAACTAGCGTCTCTCAATGAGCAGTTCTTC.

This sequence joins TRBV7-2 and TRBJ2-3; D unresolved. This CDR3 region has 15 residues. Per the germline V gene, CDR1 is SGHTA and CDR2 is FQGNSA. V was clipped by 6 bases and J by 0 bases, with 13 bases between them. This chain's CDR3 is CASSSAPFSTDTQYF. CDR3 DNA: TGTGCCAGCAGTTCGGCCCCGTTCAGCACAGATACGCAGTATTTT.

The V call is TRBV28, the J call TRBJ1-5; 10 bases align to TRBD1. CDR3 size: 15 residues. Trimming cost V 6 bases and J 4 bases; bases outside gene matches: 6. The V gene's germline CDR1 is MDHEN and CDR2 SYDVKM. DNA for the CDR3: TGTGCCAGCAGACTCGACAGGGGGCGGAATCAGCCCCAGCATTTT. Protein sequence: CASRLDRGRNQPQHF. Complete variable domain (other parts from reference TRBV28 and TRBJ1-5): DVKVTQSSRYLVKRTGEKVFLECVQDMDHENMFWYRQDPGLGLRLIYFSYDVKMKEKGDIPEGYSVSREKKERFSLILESASTNQTSMYLCASRLDRGRNQPQHFGDGTRLSIL.

The chain joins TRBV4-1 to TRBJ1-2; a possible D gene is TRBD1 (5 bases). The V gene lost 1 base and the J gene lost 8 bases, with 20 bases spanning the gap. The germline V gene has CDR1 MGHRA and CDR2 YSYEKL. This CDR3 region has 16 residues. The CDR3 nucleotides read TGCGCCAGCAGCCAAGGGGTAGGGGTCACGCGGGGAGGCTACACCTTC. This sequence encodes CASSQGVGVTRGGYTF.

The chain links TRBV4-3 to TRBJ2-2, with 12 bases aligning to TRBD1. Germline-derived CDR1 and CDR2 are LGHNA and YSLEER. The CDR3 spans 18 residues. V gave up 4 bases and J gave up 4 bases; unmatched junction bases: 10. CDR3 in amino acids: CASSPTWGQGASTGELFF. The CDR3 nucleotides read TGCGCCAGCAGCCCCACGTGGGGACAGGGGGCTAGCACCGGGGAGCTGTTTTTT.

The V and J genes are TRBV28 and TRBJ2-1, with 10 bases lining up with TRBD1. The trim removed 6 bases at V and 6 bases at J, leaving 8 bases unmatched. Germline CDR1 MDHEN, CDR2 SYDVKM. The CDR3 has 15 residues. CDR3 residues: CASSRRTGGGNEQFF. The CDR3 region has the DNA TGTGCCAGCAGCCGTCGGACAGGGGGGGGCAATGAGCAGTTCTTC.

The J gene is TRBJ2-3, the V gene TRBV11-2; 12 bases map to TRBD2. The CDR3 is made up of 16 amino acids. Germline loops: CDR1 SGHAT, CDR2 FQNNGV. The ends lost 5 bases at V and 4 bases at J; junction bases unmatched: 7. The CDR3 is CASSPWTSGIADTQYF. CDR3 nucleotide sequence: TGTGCCAGCAGCCCCTGGACTAGCGGGATCGCAGATACGCAGTATTTT.

The chain is built from TRBV27 and TRBJ2-7, with D perhaps assigned TRBD1 or TRBD2 (6 bases each). The CDR3 extends over 15 amino acids. V was pared by 6 bases and J by 3 bases, with 18 bases between. Germline V gives CDR1 MNHEY, CDR2 SMNVEV (reference sequence). For the CDR3, the DNA is TGTGCCAGCAGCCTGTCAGGGGAGGCGTTCTACGAGCAGTACTTC. It codes for CASSLSGEAFYEQYF.

This clone was found once. The rearrangement links TRBV27 to TRBJ1-2; 7 nucleotides match TRBD1. Germline CDR1 and CDR2: MNHEY and SMNVEV (reference sequence). V lost 5 bases to trimming and J lost 0 bases; unmatched junction nucleotides: 12. This CDR3 region has 17 residues. For the CDR3, the DNA is TGTGCCAGCAGTCCGGGACAGTGGAGTTTAACTAACTATGGCTACACCTTC. It yields the protein CASSPGQWSLTNYGYTF.

J is TRBJ2-3 and V is TRBV15; D is possibly TRBD1 or TRBD2 (6 bases each). The germline gives CDR1 LNHNV, CDR2 YYDKDF (reference sequence). Trimming took off 2 bases at V and 6 bases at J, with 9 bases between the two ends. This CDR3 contains 13 residues. DNA of the CDR3: TGTGCCACCAGCAGAAAAGGGGGGGATACGCAGTATTTT. It specifies CATSRKGGDTQYF.

This chain joins TRBV5-1 and TRBJ2-5; D gene unclear. Germline V gene data show CDR1 as SGHRS and CDR2 as YFSETQ. The CDR3 is 14 residues long. Between the trimmed V and J ends, which lost 0 bases and 4 bases, there was a span of 10 bases. CDR3 region: CASSLAGTGETQYF. DNA for the CDR3: TGCGCCAGCAGCTTGGCAGGAACGGGAGAGACCCAGTACTTC.

This clone was detected once. This chain links TRBV25-1 with TRBJ2-2; D is undetermined. V dropped 4 bases and J dropped 8 bases, with 11 bases sitting between them. This CDR3 contains 13 residues. CDR1 is MGHDK and CDR2 is SYGVNS in the germline V gene. The DNA of the CDR3 is TGTGCCAGCAGTGTCGAAGGATTGGGGGAGCTGTTTTTT. Amino acids: CASSVEGLGELFF.

The chain is built from TRBV9 and TRBJ2-3, with TRBD2 identical over 13 bases. CDR1 and CDR2 (germline): SGDLS, YYNGEE. J lost 6 bases, V lost 7 bases, and 5 bases had no gene match. The CDR3 has 14 amino acids. The CDR3 DNA follows: TGTGCCAGCCAGGGACTAGCGGGGATTGATACGCAGTATTTT. This encodes CASQGLAGIDTQYF.

This sequence joins TRBV28 and TRBJ1-1; possible D gene TRBD1, 5 bases. The CDR3 is 15 residues long. The ends were cut back, 5 bases at V and 3 bases at J, with 16 bases in the middle. Germline assignment: CDR1 MDHEN and CDR2 SYDVKM. The CDR3 DNA reads as TGTGCCAGCAGTCCTCTCGGAGGGGTCGACACTGAAGCTTTCTTT. Protein sequence: CASSPLGGVDTEAFF.

In nucleotides, the CDR3 is TGTGCCAGCACCGCTTGGGGGGATTACACTGAAGCTTTCTTT. It encodes CASTAWGDYTEAFF. This chain uses TRBV11-2 with TRBJ1-1; possible D gene TRBD1, 5 bases. The CDR3 covers 14 residues. V was cut by 7 bases and J by 3 bases, with 15 bases left in between. CDR1 and CDR2 (germline): SGHAT, FQNNGV. Supplemented by reference TRBV11-2 and TRBJ1-1, the full variable domain reads EAGVAQSPRYKIIEKRQSVAFWCNPISGHATLYWYQQILGQGPKLLIQFQNNGVVDDSQLPKDRFSAERLKGVDSTLKIQPAKLEDSAVYLCASTAWGDYTEAFFGQGTRLTVV.